Presented here are 3 T cell receptor beta chains from one specimen sequenced in a study of cytomegalovirus exposure and HLA in healthy donors. PCR was performed using 60 Vbeta and 13 Jbeta primers. The method was immunoSEQ multiplex PCR; TCRdb's version includes in-frame clones alone and lacks a portion of them. The sample has under 200,000 clones, approximately 84% seen once; the top ten hold 4.5%. Sequenced material: PBMCs. These TCRs come from a woman aged 50 to 60 in good health and CMV-seropositive.

V usage is TRBV9 and J usage is TRBJ1-3; 7 bases align to TRBD1. V lost 3 bases, J lost 4 bases, and 7 bases stayed unmatched. The CDR3 length is 15 residues. Per germline, CDR1 SGDLS and CDR2 YYNGEE. CDR3 coding DNA: TGTGCCAGCAGCGCGCGACAGGGAGAAGGAAACACCATATATTTT. Its protein is CASSARQGEGNTIYF.

J is TRBJ1-1 and V is TRBV10-2, with a weak D call TRBD1 (5 bases). Trimming pared 3 bases from V and 0 bases from J, leaving 11 bases between. CDR3 length equals 15 residues. The germline gives CDR1 WSHSY, CDR2 SAAADI. CDR3 amino acids: CASSDHRLMNTEAFF. Here the CDR3 DNA reads TGCGCCAGCAGTGACCACAGGCTAATGAACACTGAAGCTTTCTTT.

The chain has TRBV11-2 and TRBJ1-4; TRBD1 might be the D (6 bases). With 4 bases removed from V and 1 base from J, the gap between germline ends came to 13 bases. Germline lookup yields CDR1 SGHAT and CDR2 FQNNGV. The CDR3 has 16 amino acids. In DNA form, the CDR3 reads TGTGCCAGCAGCTCCAGCGCAGGGGTAACTAATGAAAAACTGTTTTTT. It yields the protein CASSSSAGVTNEKLFF.